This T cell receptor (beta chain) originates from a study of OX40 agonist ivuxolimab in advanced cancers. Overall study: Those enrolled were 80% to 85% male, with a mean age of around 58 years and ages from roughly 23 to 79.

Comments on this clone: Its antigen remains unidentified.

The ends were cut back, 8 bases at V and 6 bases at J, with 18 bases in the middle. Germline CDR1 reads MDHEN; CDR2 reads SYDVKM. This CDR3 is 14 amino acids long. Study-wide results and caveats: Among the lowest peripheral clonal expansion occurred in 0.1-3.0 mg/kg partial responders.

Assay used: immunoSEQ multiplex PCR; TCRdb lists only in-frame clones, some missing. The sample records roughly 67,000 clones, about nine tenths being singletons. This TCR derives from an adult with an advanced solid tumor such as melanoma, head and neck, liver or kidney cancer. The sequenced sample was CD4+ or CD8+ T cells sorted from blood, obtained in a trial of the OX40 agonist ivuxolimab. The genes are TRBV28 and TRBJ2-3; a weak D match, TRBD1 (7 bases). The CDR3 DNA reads TGTGCCAGCTTCCCAGGGGGGCGTTCGGATACGCAGTATTTT. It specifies CASFPGGRSDTQYF.